This TCR beta chain was sequenced for a study of T cell responses to AZD1222 COVID-19 vaccine. This CDR3 is 11 amino acids long. Germline V gene lookup returns CDR1 MDHEN and CDR2 SYDVKM. V was pared by 4 bases and J by 12 bases, with 13 bases between. Repertoires were generated with immunoSEQ multiplex PCR, while TCRdb's copy carries only in-frame clones and drops some. The sample records 70,000 to 95,000 clones, approximately 88% being singletons. This sequence joins TRBV28 and TRBJ2-7, with D possibly matching TRBD1 (6 bases). The origin of this receptor is an adult in good health. Sequencing was performed on peripheral blood, taken on day 0 of MenACWY control vaccination. DNA for the CDR3: TGTGCCAGCAGTTCCCACAGGGATTTGTACTTC. Amino acids: CASSSHRDLYF.